The T cell receptor beta chain under discussion was sequenced for a study of regulatory T cells. Amplification used 52 TRBV primers and 13 TRBJ primers. The protocol was immunoSEQ multiplex PCR, while the TCRdb copy is restricted to in-frame clones and leaves out a portion. The data hold about 18,000 clones, with 92% observed a single time. Study-level findings and limits: In patients, unique TRB V-J pairs were restricted and V/J usage skewed, especially in Tregs. Control CD8+ cells showed a nonsignificant trend toward higher Shannon entropy than patient CD8+ cells.

A word on this clone: Its antigen is not identified.

A couple of CD3G-deficient patients had more severe autoimmunity; all had some. Patients aged 2 to 39 years had fewer naive T cells. The CDR3 is 16 amino acids. CDR1 is MNHEY, CDR2 SVGAGI, per germline. The trim removed 0 bases at V and 3 bases at J, leaving 5 bases unmatched. The chain carries TRBV6-5 and TRBJ2-7; 10 bases are a match to TRBD1. The sequenced material came from CD8+ T cells sorted from blood. The receptor's source is a person aged 18 to 35 with CD3G deficiency. As DNA, the CDR3 is TGTGCCAGCAGTTACTCGTTAGGGACAGGGGTCTACGAGCAGTACTTC. Amino acids: CASSYSLGTGVYEQYF.